The 24 T cell receptor beta chains below come from one sample, sequenced in a study of cytomegalovirus exposure and HLA in healthy donors. The assay was immunoSEQ multiplex PCR, and TCRdb's table has in-frame clones only and misses some. The table records 200,000 to 250,000 clones, around four fifths of them present only once. The sample was PBMCs. The receptors stem from a woman under 30 in good health and CMV-seronegative.

The chain is built from TRBV4-1 and TRBJ2-1; a possible D gene is TRBD1 (6 bases). V lost 2 bases and J 6 bases, leaving 11 bases between the germline ends. Germline values: CDR1 MGHRA, CDR2 YSYEKL. This CDR3 has 14 residues. The CDR3 sequence is CASSQSGTRNEQFF. CDR3 bases: TGCGCCAGCAGCCAATCGGGGACACGCAATGAGCAGTTCTTC.

The V and J genes are TRBV27 and TRBJ2-7; D uncertain. The CDR3 has 14 amino acids. Germline-derived CDR1 and CDR2 are MNHEY and SMNVEV (reference sequence). V lost 0 bases to trimming and J lost 0 bases, with 6 bases between them. The CDR3 bases are TGTGCCAGCAGTTTATCAGTCTACTCCTACGAGCAGTACTTC. This encodes CASSLSVYSYEQYF.

The chain has TRBV28 and TRBJ1-1, with no clear D. Deletions cut 3 bases from V and 5 bases from J, with 13 bases between. CDR1 and CDR2 from the germline V gene are MDHEN and SYDVKM. The CDR3 has 14 residues. The CDR3 region is CASSFIQVRTEAFF. CDR3 coding DNA: TGTGCCAGCAGTTTCATTCAGGTACGGACTGAAGCTTTCTTT. The complete variable domain, with remaining parts taken from reference TRBV28 and TRBJ1-1, reads DVKVTQSSRYLVKRTGEKVFLECVQDMDHENMFWYRQDPGLGLRLIYFSYDVKMKEKGDIPEGYSVSREKKERFSLILESASTNQTSMYLCASSFIQVRTEAFFGQGTRLTVV.

This chain connects TRBV10-1 to TRBJ2-1, with 9 bases matching TRBD2. V lost 3 bases and J lost 4; bases outside the gene matches: 4. The CDR3 is 15 residues long. Germline V gives CDR1 WNHNN, CDR2 SYGVQD (reference sequence). In DNA form, the CDR3 reads TGCGCCAGCAGTGACCCAGCGGGGGGTTACAATGAGCAGTTCTTC. Its translation: CASSDPAGGYNEQFF.

This chain joins TRBV7-9 and TRBJ1-4, with TRBD1 matching over 10 bases. V trimming: 3 bases; J trimming: 6 bases; junction bases outside the gene matches: 4. This CDR3 has 15 residues. CDR1 and CDR2 from the germline V gene are SEHNR and FQNEAQ (reference sequence). The CDR3 nucleotides are TGTGCCAGCAGCTTCGGACAGGGGGATGATGAAAAACTGTTTTTT. It is translated as CASSFGQGDDEKLFF.

The chain couples TRBV4-2 to TRBJ1-1; 9 nucleotides align to TRBD1. Losses at the gene ends were 0 bases for V and 10 bases for J; bases not matched to a gene: 9. The CDR3 totals 15 residues. CDR1 LGHNA and CDR2 YNFKEQ come from the germline V gene. CDR3 region: CASSQEGQTGGRAFF. The CDR3 nucleotides are TGTGCCAGCAGCCAAGAAGGGCAGACAGGGGGGAGAGCTTTCTTT.

The chain recombines TRBV30 with TRBJ2-3; 7 positions agree with TRBD1. The CDR3 consists of 12 residues. J gave up 4 bases and V 2 bases, and 0 bases lay outside the gene matches. Looked up from germline, CDR1 is GTSNPN and CDR2 is SVGIG (reference sequence). The CDR3 reads CAWSRGPDTQYF. In DNA form, the CDR3 reads TGTGCCTGGAGTAGGGGGCCAGATACGCAGTATTTT. Together with reference TRBV30 and TRBJ2-3, the CDR3 gives the full variable domain: SQTIHQWPATLVQPVGSPLSLECTVEGTSNPNLYWYRQAAGRGLQLLFYSVGIGQISSEVPQNLSASRPQDRQFILSSKKLLLSDSGFYLCAWSRGPDTQYFGPGTRLTVL.

This chain joins TRBV6-1 and TRBJ2-2; 7 nucleotides match TRBD2. CDR1 and CDR2 from the germline V gene are MNHNS and SASEGT. The CDR3 is 15 amino acids. After removal of 0 bases from V and 6 bases from J, the junction contained 4 bases not matched to a gene. The chain's CDR3 is CASSEAGGLSGELFF. CDR3 sequence (DNA): TGTGCCAGCAGTGAAGCGGGAGGGCTCTCCGGGGAGCTGTTTTTT.

This clone was found a few times. The germline gene is not matched at one end of the junction; a read error may be the cause. The chain employs TRBV2 and TRBJ1-2, with D possibly TRBD1 on 6 matching bases. Germline V gives CDR1 SNHLY, CDR2 FYNNEI. The CDR3 contains 13 residues. The DNA for the CDR3 is TGTGCCAGCATCGCAGCTGGACAGACGCTTCGAGACTTC. It is translated as CASIAAGQTLRDF.

V and J are TRBV5-1 and TRBJ2-1; D call uncertain. In germline, CDR1 is SGHRS, CDR2 YFSETQ. This CDR3 is 13 amino acids long. V lost 0 bases, J lost 9 bases, and 10 bases lay in between. The CDR3 protein is CASSLVQYGEQFF. The CDR3 nucleotides read TGCGCCAGCAGCTTGGTCCAGTACGGTGAGCAGTTCTTC.

The chain is built from TRBV4-2 and TRBJ2-7, with 11 bases matching TRBD2. J gave up 2 bases and V 0 bases, and 3 bases lay outside the gene matches. CDR3 length: 16 residues. Germline values: CDR1 LGHNA, CDR2 YNFKEQ. The DNA of the CDR3 is TGTGCCAGCAGCCAAGATGGGACTAGCGGAACCTACGAGCAGTACTTC. Translated, it gives CASSQDGTSGTYEQYF.

The J gene is TRBJ1-1, the V gene TRBV27, with a weak D call TRBD1 (5 bases). Trimming stripped 1 base from V and 4 bases from J, with 7 bases between. Looked up from germline, CDR1 is MNHEY and CDR2 is SMNVEV (reference sequence). The CDR3 contains 13 residues. The CDR3 nucleotides read TGTGCCAGCAGTTTATACGGGGGCACTGAAGCTTTCTTT. Its translation is CASSLYGGTEAFF.

This chain joins TRBV27 and TRBJ2-7; no firm D call. The CDR3 is 16 residues long. CDR1 is MNHEY and CDR2 is SMNVEV in the germline V gene (reference sequence). Trimming took 4 bases from V and 0 from J, leaving 16 bases between them. The CDR3: CASSYSSDDLSYEQYF. As DNA, the CDR3 is TGTGCCAGCAGTTACTCGAGCGACGACCTCTCCTACGAGCAGTACTTC.

This clone was recorded only once. The V and J genes are TRBV5-5 and TRBJ2-7; tentatively, D is TRBD1 or TRBD2 (5 bases each). CDR1 and CDR2 (germline): SGHKS, YYEKEE (reference sequence). The CDR3 has 14 residues. Trimming removed 2 bases from V and 9 bases from J, with 18 bases in between. The DNA of the CDR3 is TGTGCCAGCAGCTTCGGGACGGACGGCCTCGTGCAGTACTTC. This sequence encodes CASSFGTDGLVQYF.

The rearrangement joins TRBV29-1 to TRBJ2-1; 8 nucleotides line up with TRBD1. The CDR3 is 13 amino acids. V shed 7 bases, J shed 8 bases, and the junction held 10 bases outside the gene matches. CDR1 and CDR2 from the germline V gene are SQVTM and ANQGSEA. CDR3 coding DNA: TGCAGCGCGCCCCCCAGGGGGCGCGATGAGCAGTTCTTC. Protein product: CSAPPRGRDEQFF.

This clone was found once. V gene TRBV12-5 combines with J gene TRBJ2-6; unclear D gene. CDR3 length: 15 amino acids. The V end was cut by 5 bases, the J end by 2 bases, with 10 bases between. Germline assignment: CDR1 LGHNT and CDR2 FRNRAP. CDR3 nucleotides: TGTGCTAGTGGTCCACCCTTTGCTGGGGCCAACGTCCTGACTTTC. Translating gives CASGPPFAGANVLTF. The full variable domain, completed using reference TRBV12-5 and TRBJ2-6, is DARVTQTPRHKVTEMGQEVTMRCQPILGHNTVFWYRQTMMQGLELLAYFRNRAPLDDSGMPKDRFSAEMPDATLATLKIQPSEPRDSAVYFCASGPPFAGANVLTFGAGSRLTVL.

The chain has TRBV18 and TRBJ2-7; perhaps TRBD1 as D (6 bases). The germline V gene has CDR1 KGHSH and CDR2 LQKENI. V was cut by 5 bases and J by 6 bases, with 8 bases left in between. This CDR3 is 11 amino acids long. This chain's CDR3 is CASSSGVEQYF. DNA of the CDR3: TGTGCCAGCTCATCAGGGGTCGAGCAGTACTTC.

The rearrangement links TRBV9 to TRBJ2-1; 7 nucleotides agree with TRBD2. Trimming at V came to 3 bases and at J to 0 bases, leaving 15 bases not matched to a gene. From germline, CDR1 is SGDLS and CDR2 YYNGEE. The CDR3 is made up of 19 amino acids. In nucleotides, the CDR3 is TGTGCCAGCAGCGGGGAGGGTCTAGCCCGTACCCTCTCCTACAATGAGCAGTTCTTC. Amino acid sequence: CASSGEGLARTLSYNEQFF.

V usage is TRBV28 and J usage is TRBJ2-1; D is possibly TRBD2 (6 bases). The CDR3 has 14 residues. Germline V lookup: CDR1 MDHEN, CDR2 SYDVKM. Trimming stripped 6 bases from V and 2 bases from J, with 11 bases between. The CDR3 DNA sequence: TGTGCCAGCAGCCCGGGACTTACCTACAATGAGCAGTTCTTC. Its protein product is CASSPGLTYNEQFF.

This clone appeared a few times. The chain recombines TRBV5-8 with TRBJ2-1; D remains unclear. The V gene lost 4 bases and the J gene lost 2 bases, with 10 bases spanning the gap. CDR1 and CDR2 (germline): SGHTS, YDEGEE. The CDR3 is made up of 14 amino acids. CDR3 loop: CASSPTVPYNEQFF. The DNA of the CDR3 is TGTGCCAGCAGCCCAACCGTCCCCTACAATGAGCAGTTCTTC.

The sample holds one count of this clone. This chain connects TRBV4-1 to TRBJ1-2; TRBD1 might be the D (6 bases). From germline, CDR1 is MGHRA and CDR2 YSYEKL. CDR3 length: 17 amino acids. V lost 1 base to trimming and J lost 3 bases, with 18 bases between them. DNA of the CDR3: TGCGCCAGCAGCCAAGGAAGAACAGGGCGGCCGTACTATGGCTACACCTTC. It is translated as CASSQGRTGRPYYGYTF.

The rearrangement links TRBV6-1 to TRBJ2-5; tentatively, D is TRBD1 (5 bases). Trimming took 6 bases from V and 5 from J, leaving 13 bases between them. This CDR3 is built from 13 residues. In germline, CDR1 is MNHNS, CDR2 SASEGT. CDR3 amino acids: CASSLGPGETQYF. The DNA of the CDR3 is TGTGCCAGCAGCCTCGGACCAGGGGAGACCCAGTACTTC.

The CDR3 bases are TGTGCCAGCTCCTGGGCGGGGCGAATGAACACTGAAGCTTTCTTT. Its protein is CASSWAGRMNTEAFF. The chain uses TRBV2 and TRBJ1-1, with D possibly matching TRBD1 (5 bases). The CDR3 loop spans 15 amino acids. V lost 8 bases and J 0 bases, leaving 16 bases between the germline ends. Germline V lookup: CDR1 SNHLY, CDR2 FYNNEI.

The chain has TRBV11-2 and TRBJ1-2; D ambiguous. V was clipped by 1 base and J by 2 bases, with 8 bases between them. Germline V CDR1 and CDR2: SGHAT, FQNNGV. This CDR3 has 14 amino acids. CDR3 sequence: CASSLVGKNYGYTF. CDR3 nucleotide sequence: TGTGCCAGCAGCTTAGTTGGGAAGAACTATGGCTACACCTTC.